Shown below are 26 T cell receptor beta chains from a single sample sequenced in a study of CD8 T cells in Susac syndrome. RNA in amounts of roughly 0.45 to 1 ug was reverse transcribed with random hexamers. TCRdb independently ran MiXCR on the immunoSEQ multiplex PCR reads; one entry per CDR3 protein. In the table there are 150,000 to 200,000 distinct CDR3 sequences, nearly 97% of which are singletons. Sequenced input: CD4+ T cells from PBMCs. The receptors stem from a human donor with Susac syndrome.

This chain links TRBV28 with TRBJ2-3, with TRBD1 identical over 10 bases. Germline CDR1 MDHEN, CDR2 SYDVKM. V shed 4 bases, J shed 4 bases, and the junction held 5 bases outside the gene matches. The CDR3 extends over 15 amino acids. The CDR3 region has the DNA TGTGCCAGCAGTTATCCGGGACAGGGGTCAGATACGCAGTATTTT. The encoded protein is CASSYPGQGSDTQYF.

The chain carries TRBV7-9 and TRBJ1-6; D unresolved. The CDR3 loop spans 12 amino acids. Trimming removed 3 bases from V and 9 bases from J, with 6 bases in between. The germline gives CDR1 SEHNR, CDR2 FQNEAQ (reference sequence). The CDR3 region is CASSFLSSPLHF. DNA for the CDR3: TGTGCCAGCAGCTTCCTAAGTTCACCCCTCCACTTT.

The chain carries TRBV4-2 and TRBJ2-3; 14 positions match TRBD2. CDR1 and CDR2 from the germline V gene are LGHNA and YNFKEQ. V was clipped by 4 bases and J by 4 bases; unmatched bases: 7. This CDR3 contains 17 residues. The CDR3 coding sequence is TGTGCCAGCAGCCTGACTAGCGGGGGGGCCGGAGCAGATACGCAGTATTTT. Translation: CASSLTSGGAGADTQYF.

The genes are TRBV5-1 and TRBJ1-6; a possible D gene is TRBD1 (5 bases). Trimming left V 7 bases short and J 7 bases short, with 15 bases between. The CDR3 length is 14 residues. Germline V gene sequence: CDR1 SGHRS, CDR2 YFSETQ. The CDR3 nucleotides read TGCGCCAGCCGACTTTTCCAGGGCAATTCACCCCTCCACTTT. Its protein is CASRLFQGNSPLHF.

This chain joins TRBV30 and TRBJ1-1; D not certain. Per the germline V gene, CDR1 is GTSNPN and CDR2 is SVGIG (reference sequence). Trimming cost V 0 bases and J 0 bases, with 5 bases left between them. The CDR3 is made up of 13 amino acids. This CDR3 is CAWSVLLNTEAFF. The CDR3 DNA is TGTGCCTGGAGTGTACTCCTGAACACTGAAGCTTTCTTT.

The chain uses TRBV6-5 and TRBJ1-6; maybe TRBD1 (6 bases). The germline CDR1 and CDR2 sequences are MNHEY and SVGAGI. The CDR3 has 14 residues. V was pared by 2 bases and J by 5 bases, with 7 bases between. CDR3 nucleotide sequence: TGTGCCAGCAGTTACGCAGGGGATAATTCACCCCTCCACTTT. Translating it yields CASSYAGDNSPLHF.

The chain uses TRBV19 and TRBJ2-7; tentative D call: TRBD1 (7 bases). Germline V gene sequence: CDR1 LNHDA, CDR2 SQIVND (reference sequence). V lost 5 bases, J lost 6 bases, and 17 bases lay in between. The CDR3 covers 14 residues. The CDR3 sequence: CASSSAGQRSEQYF. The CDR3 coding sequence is TGTGCCAGTAGTTCCGCGGGACAGAGGTCCGAGCAGTACTTC.

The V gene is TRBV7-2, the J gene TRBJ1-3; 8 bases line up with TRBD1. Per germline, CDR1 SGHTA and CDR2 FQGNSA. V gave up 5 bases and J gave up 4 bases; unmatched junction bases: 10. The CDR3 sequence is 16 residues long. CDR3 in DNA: TGTGCCAGCAGCCTATACAGGGGGATCACCGGAAACACCATATATTTT. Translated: CASSLYRGITGNTIYF.

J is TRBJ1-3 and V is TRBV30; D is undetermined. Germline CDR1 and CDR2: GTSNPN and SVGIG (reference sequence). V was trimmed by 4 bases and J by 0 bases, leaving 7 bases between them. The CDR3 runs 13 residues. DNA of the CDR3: TGTGCCTGGAAAACAGACTCTGGAAACACCATATATTTT. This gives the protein CAWKTDSGNTIYF.

This CDR3 reads CSARPQGNVGYEQYF. CDR3 coding DNA: TGCAGTGCAAGACCCCAGGGTAACGTCGGCTACGAGCAGTACTTC. The chain is built from TRBV20-1 and TRBJ2-7, with D possibly being TRBD1 (5 bases). Germline CDR1 and CDR2: DFQATT and SNEGSKA (reference sequence). The CDR3 spans 15 residues. The ends were cut back, 6 bases at V and 3 bases at J, with 21 bases in the middle.

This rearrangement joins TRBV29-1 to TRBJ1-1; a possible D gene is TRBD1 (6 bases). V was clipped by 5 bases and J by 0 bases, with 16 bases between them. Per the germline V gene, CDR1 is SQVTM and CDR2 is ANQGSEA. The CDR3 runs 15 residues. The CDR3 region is CSVSLMGALNTEAFF. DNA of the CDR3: TGCAGCGTTTCCCTGATGGGGGCCCTGAACACTGAAGCTTTCTTT.

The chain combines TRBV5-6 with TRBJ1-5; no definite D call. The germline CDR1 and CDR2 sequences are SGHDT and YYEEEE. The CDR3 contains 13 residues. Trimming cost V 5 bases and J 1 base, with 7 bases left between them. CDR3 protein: CASSLGSNQPQHF. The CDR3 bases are TGTGCCAGCAGTCTTGGGAGCAATCAGCCCCAGCATTTT.

The CDR3 DNA reads TGTGCCAGCACTCCCCACGTTACTAGGGCGGGGTCGGTAGAGACCCAGTACTTC. Its protein product is CASTPHVTRAGSVETQYF. The rearrangement uses TRBV5-6 and TRBJ2-5; D might be TRBD2 (6 bases). The CDR3 runs 18 residues. Germline V gene data show CDR1 as SGHDT and CDR2 as YYEEEE. V lost 6 bases and J 4 bases, leaving 28 bases between the germline ends.

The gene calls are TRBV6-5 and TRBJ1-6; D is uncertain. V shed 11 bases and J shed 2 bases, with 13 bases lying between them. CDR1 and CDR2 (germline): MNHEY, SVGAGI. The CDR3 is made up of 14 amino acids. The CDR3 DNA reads TGTGCCGCCGGGGAGGGCGCCTATAATTCACCCCTCCACTTT. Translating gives CAAGEGAYNSPLHF.

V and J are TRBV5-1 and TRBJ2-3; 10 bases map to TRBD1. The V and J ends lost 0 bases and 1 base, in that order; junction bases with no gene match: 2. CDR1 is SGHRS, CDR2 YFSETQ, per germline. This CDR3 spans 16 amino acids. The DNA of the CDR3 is TGCGCCAGCAGCTTGGATGGGACAGGGGGCACAGATACGCAGTATTTT. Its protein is CASSLDGTGGTDTQYF.

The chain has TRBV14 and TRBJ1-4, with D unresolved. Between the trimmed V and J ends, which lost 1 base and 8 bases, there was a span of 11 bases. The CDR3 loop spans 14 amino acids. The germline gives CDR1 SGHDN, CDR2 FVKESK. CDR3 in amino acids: CASSQGRTREKLFF. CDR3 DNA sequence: TGTGCCAGCAGCCAAGGCCGAACACGGGAAAAACTGTTTTTT.

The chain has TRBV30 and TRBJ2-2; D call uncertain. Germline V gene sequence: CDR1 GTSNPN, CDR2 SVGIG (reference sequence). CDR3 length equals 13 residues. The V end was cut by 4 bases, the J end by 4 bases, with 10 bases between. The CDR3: CAWTAAGTGELFF. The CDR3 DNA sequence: TGTGCCTGGACCGCCGCCGGCACCGGGGAGCTGTTTTTT.

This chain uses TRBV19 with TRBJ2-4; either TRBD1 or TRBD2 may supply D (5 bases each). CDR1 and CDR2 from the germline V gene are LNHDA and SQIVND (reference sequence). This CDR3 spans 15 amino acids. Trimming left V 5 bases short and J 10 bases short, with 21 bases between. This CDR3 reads CASSLPGTTRSIQYF. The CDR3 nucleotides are TGTGCCAGTAGTCTCCCCGGGACCACCCGTTCAATTCAGTACTTC.

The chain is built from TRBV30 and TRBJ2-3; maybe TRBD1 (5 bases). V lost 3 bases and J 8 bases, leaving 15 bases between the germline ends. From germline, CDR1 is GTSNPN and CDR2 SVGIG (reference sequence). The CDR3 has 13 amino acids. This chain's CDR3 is CAWRGPTLRTQYF. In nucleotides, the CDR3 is TGTGCCTGGAGGGGGCCGACTTTGCGTACGCAGTATTTT.

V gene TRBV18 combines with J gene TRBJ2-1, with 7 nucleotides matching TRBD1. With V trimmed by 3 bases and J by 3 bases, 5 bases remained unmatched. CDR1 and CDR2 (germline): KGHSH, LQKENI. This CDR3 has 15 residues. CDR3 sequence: CASSPRTGLYNEQFF. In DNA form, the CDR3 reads TGTGCCAGCTCACCGAGGACAGGTCTCTACAATGAGCAGTTCTTC.

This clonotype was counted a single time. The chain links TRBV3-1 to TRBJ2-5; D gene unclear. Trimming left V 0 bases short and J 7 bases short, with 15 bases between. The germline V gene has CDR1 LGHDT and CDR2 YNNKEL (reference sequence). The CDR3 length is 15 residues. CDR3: CASSQDKVSWRTQYF. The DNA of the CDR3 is TGTGCCAGCAGCCAAGATAAGGTCTCCTGGCGGACCCAGTACTTC.

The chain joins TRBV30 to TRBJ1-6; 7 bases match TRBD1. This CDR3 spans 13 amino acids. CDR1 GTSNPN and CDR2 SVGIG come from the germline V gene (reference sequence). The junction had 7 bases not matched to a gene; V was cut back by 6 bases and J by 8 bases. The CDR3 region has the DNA TGTGCCTGCCATGACAGGGTGGATTCACCCCTCCACTTT. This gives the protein CACHDRVDSPLHF.

This CDR3 reads CSALGGRARTGELFF. The CDR3 nucleotides are TGCAGCGCCCTTGGAGGCAGGGCGCGGACCGGGGAGCTGTTTTTT. The chain recombines TRBV29-1 with TRBJ2-2, with D perhaps being TRBD1 or TRBD2 (5 bases each). Looked up from germline, CDR1 is SQVTM and CDR2 is ANQGSEA. The CDR3 totals 15 residues. Trimming left V 7 bases short and J 5 bases short, with 20 bases between.

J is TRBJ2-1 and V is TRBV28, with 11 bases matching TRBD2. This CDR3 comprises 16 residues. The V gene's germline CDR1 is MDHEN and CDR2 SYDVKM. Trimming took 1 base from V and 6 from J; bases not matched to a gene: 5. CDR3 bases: TGTGCCAGCAGTTTATCCCGACTAGCGGGGTTCAATGAGCAGTTCTTC. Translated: CASSLSRLAGFNEQFF.

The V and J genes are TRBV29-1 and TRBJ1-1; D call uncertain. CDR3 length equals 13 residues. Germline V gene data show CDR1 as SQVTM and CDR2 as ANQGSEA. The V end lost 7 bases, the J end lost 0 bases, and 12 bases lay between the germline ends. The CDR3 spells CSASGELNTEAFF. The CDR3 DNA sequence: TGCAGCGCCAGTGGGGAACTGAACACTGAAGCTTTCTTT.

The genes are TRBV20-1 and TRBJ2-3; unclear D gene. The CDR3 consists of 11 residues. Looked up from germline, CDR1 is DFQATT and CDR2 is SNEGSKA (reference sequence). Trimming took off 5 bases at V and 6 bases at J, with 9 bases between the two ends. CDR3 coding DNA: TGCAGTGCTGATTCTAGTGATACGCAGTATTTT. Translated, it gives CSADSSDTQYF.